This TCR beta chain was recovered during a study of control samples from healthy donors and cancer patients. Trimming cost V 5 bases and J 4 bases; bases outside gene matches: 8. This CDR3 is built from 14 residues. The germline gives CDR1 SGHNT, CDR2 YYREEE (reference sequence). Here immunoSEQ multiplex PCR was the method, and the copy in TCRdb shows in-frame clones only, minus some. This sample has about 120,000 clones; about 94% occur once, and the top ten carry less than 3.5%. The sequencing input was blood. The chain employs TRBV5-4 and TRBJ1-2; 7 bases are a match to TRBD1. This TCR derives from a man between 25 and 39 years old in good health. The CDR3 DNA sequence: TGTGCCAGCAGGAACGGACAGGCCCTCTATGGCTACACCTTC. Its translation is CASRNGQALYGYTF.